This passage covers 17 T cell receptor beta chains from one sample sequenced in a study of OX40 agonist ivuxolimab in advanced cancers. Clones were sequenced by immunoSEQ multiplex PCR, and TCRdb holds only the in-frame ones, with some missing. This sample has over 40,000 clones, with around 81% found just once. Sequencing used CD4+ or CD8+ T cells sorted from blood, obtained in a trial of the OX40 agonist ivuxolimab. The receptor source for this set is an adult with an advanced solid tumor such as melanoma, head and neck, liver or kidney cancer.

The V gene is TRBV19, the J gene TRBJ2-5, with TRBD2 matching 7 bases. Germline trimming cut 4 bases from V and 13 bases from J; bases unmatched to any gene: 15. CDR3 length: 14 residues. Per germline, CDR1 LNHDA and CDR2 SQIVND (reference sequence). CDR3 nucleotides: TGTGCCAGTAGTACAATGGGAGGGGCCGCGGTGATGTACTTC. It translates to CASSTMGGAAVMYF.

The chain joins TRBV30 to TRBJ2-2; D unresolved. V lost 1 base, J lost 3 bases, and 6 bases lay in between. There are 13 residues in the CDR3. Germline V gene sequence: CDR1 GTSNPN, CDR2 SVGIG (reference sequence). The CDR3 sequence: CAWSDRDTGELFF. CDR3 bases: TGTGCCTGGAGTGACCGGGACACCGGGGAGCTGTTTTTT.

This clone appeared a few times. The chain links TRBV4-2 to TRBJ2-4, with unresolved D. Germline CDR1 reads LGHNA; CDR2 reads YNFKEQ. Trimming took off 1 base at V and 8 bases at J, with 12 bases between the two ends. The CDR3 runs to 14 residues. This CDR3 reads CASSQAFRQDIQYF. The CDR3, as DNA: TGTGCCAGCAGCCAAGCGTTCAGGCAGGACATTCAGTACTTC.

The chain is built from TRBV19 and TRBJ2-3; D unresolved. Trimming cost V 3 bases and J 1 base, with 11 bases left between them. Germline V lookup: CDR1 LNHDA, CDR2 SQIVND (reference sequence). This CDR3 contains 15 residues. CDR3 nucleotide sequence: TGTGCCAGTAGTATGGGTAGCCAGGGCACAGATACGCAGTATTTT. Its translation: CASSMGSQGTDTQYF.

The sample holds one count of this clone. This chain links TRBV5-6 with TRBJ2-1; 8 positions match TRBD1. V lost 4 bases and J lost 1; bases outside the gene matches: 7. Germline V gene sequence: CDR1 SGHDT, CDR2 YYEEEE. CDR3 length equals 16 residues. The DNA of the CDR3 is TGTGCCAGCAGCGAATGGACAGGGTTATCCTACAATGAGCAGTTCTTC. Its translation is CASSEWTGLSYNEQFF.

The chain combines TRBV6-6 with TRBJ2-5, with 11 bases lining up with TRBD1. The CDR3 consists of 15 residues. Germline trimming cut 7 bases from V and 10 bases from J; bases unmatched to any gene: 14. Germline V gives CDR1 MNHNY, CDR2 SVGAGI (reference sequence). The CDR3: CASNTRDRGGSDQYF. In DNA, the CDR3 is TGTGCCAGCAACACTAGGGACAGGGGGGGATCGGACCAGTACTTC.

The chain joins TRBV2 to TRBJ1-1; TRBD1 aligns across 7 bases. Germline V gives CDR1 SNHLY, CDR2 FYNNEI. V shed 7 bases and J 7 bases; nucleotides not matched to a gene: 15. This CDR3 is built from 15 residues. CDR3 residues: CASKTGTARRSEAFF. DNA for the CDR3: TGTGCCAGCAAAACCGGGACAGCAAGACGCAGTGAAGCTTTCTTT.

The chain is built from TRBV9 and TRBJ2-2; D gene unclear. Germline V gives CDR1 SGDLS, CDR2 YYNGEE. The CDR3 is 12 residues long. Trimming left V 3 bases short and J 5 bases short, with 5 bases between. The CDR3 region has the DNA TGTGCCAGCAGCGGTGATACCGGGGAGCTGTTTTTT. Protein product: CASSGDTGELFF.

This sequence joins TRBV7-8 and TRBJ1-2; D is undetermined. V lost 1 base to trimming and J lost 3 bases, with 6 bases between them. Germline CDR1 reads SGHVS; CDR2 reads FQNEAQ. The CDR3 runs 13 residues. This chain's CDR3 is CASSLERDYGYTF. The CDR3 region has the DNA TGTGCCAGCAGCTTAGAGCGAGACTATGGCTACACCTTC.

V is TRBV7-9 and J is TRBJ1-2; 9 nucleotides agree with TRBD1. The CDR3 has 17 amino acids. Unmatched junction bases numbered 12, after V lost 0 bases and J lost 7 bases. CDR1 is SEHNR and CDR2 is FQNEAQ in the germline V gene (reference sequence). CDR3 coding DNA: TGTGCCAGCAGCTTAGCGCGACCGGGACAGGGCTTAGGTGGCTACACCTTC. It codes for CASSLARPGQGLGGYTF.

This clone was seen a handful of times. This rearrangement joins TRBV2 to TRBJ1-6, with D tentatively TRBD1 (6 bases). CDR3 length: 12 residues. Looked up from germline, CDR1 is SNHLY and CDR2 is FYNNEI. V shed 6 bases and J shed 12 bases, with 12 bases lying between them. The CDR3 sequence: CASRTGIEPLHF. DNA of the CDR3: TGTGCCAGCAGGACAGGAATTGAACCCCTCCACTTT. The full variable domain, with the rest looked up from reference TRBV2 and TRBJ1-6, is EPEVTQTPSHQVTQMGQEVILRCVPISNHLYFYWYRQILGQKVEFLVSFYNNEISEKSEIFDDQFSVERPDGSNFTLKIRSTKLEDSAMYFCASRTGIEPLHFGNGTRLTVT.

The chain combines TRBV6-6 with TRBJ1-2, with D perhaps TRBD1 (6 bases). The germline V and J ends were trimmed by 6 bases and 4 bases, with 12 bases remaining between them. This CDR3 has 13 residues. Germline V gene sequence: CDR1 MNHNY, CDR2 SVGAGI (reference sequence). CDR3 sequence (DNA): TGTGCCAGCAGCCCGGACAGTTTCTATGGCTACACCTTC. Residues: CASSPDSFYGYTF.

The rearrangement joins TRBV9 to TRBJ2-1, with TRBD1 matching 11 bases. The V gene end was trimmed by 4 bases and the J gene end by 8 bases; junction bases not matched to a gene: 5. The length of the CDR3 is 14 residues. The V gene's germline CDR1 is SGDLS and CDR2 YYNGEE. The CDR3: CASSTGQGVDEQFF. The CDR3 bases are TGTGCCAGCAGCACGGGACAGGGGGTAGATGAGCAGTTCTTC.

This rearrangement joins TRBV2 to TRBJ2-7; tentatively, D is TRBD2 (5 bases). Trimming took off 6 bases at V and 11 bases at J, with 17 bases between the two ends. The V gene's germline CDR1 is SNHLY and CDR2 FYNNEI. The CDR3 loop spans 12 amino acids. The CDR3 DNA is TGTGCCAGCAGGGACTCACTGGGGTCGGAGTACTTC. Encoded protein: CASRDSLGSEYF.

The chain is built from TRBV7-3 and TRBJ2-1, with D uncertain. Germline CDR1 reads SGHTA; CDR2 reads FQGTGA. V lost 5 bases and J lost 4, with 9 bases in between. The CDR3 spans 13 residues. The CDR3: CASSPGWYNEQFF. DNA for the CDR3: TGTGCCAGCAGCCCCGGGTGGTACAATGAGCAGTTCTTC.

The chain employs TRBV10-1 and TRBJ2-5, with 10 bases matching TRBD1. Germline V gives CDR1 WNHNN, CDR2 SYGVQD (reference sequence). Germline trimming cut 7 bases from V and 3 bases from J; bases unmatched to any gene: 5. The CDR3 loop spans 14 amino acids. CDR3 region: CASTGQGVEETQYF. CDR3 in DNA: TGCGCCAGCACCGGACAGGGGGTGGAAGAGACCCAGTACTTC.

CDR3 residues: CASSVEQFYNEQFF. DNA for the CDR3: TGTGCCAGCAGCGTAGAACAGTTTTACAATGAGCAGTTCTTC. The rearrangement links TRBV9 to TRBJ2-1; the D is unclear. CDR1 and CDR2 (germline): SGDLS, YYNGEE. The germline V and J ends were trimmed by 0 bases and 4 bases, with 8 bases remaining between them. The CDR3 totals 14 residues.